A single sample is the source of the 8 T cell receptor beta chains below, sequenced in a study of cytomegalovirus exposure and HLA in healthy donors. 60 Vbeta and 13 Jbeta primers were used in PCR. Clones were sequenced by immunoSEQ multiplex PCR, and TCRdb holds only the in-frame ones, with some missing. The data contain 95,000 to 100,000 clones, over 60% of them seen just once; the ten biggest clones take up roughly 7.1%. Sequenced: PBMCs. The receptors were sampled from a female donor in good health and CMV-seronegative.

The chain has TRBV7-2 and TRBJ2-2, with TRBD1 matching 12 bases. This CDR3 is 15 amino acids long. In germline, CDR1 is SGHTA, CDR2 FQGNSA. V shed 8 bases and J 5 bases; nucleotides not matched to a gene: 6. The CDR3 region is CASVPGQGATGELFF. CDR3 nucleotides: TGTGCCAGCGTTCCGGGACAGGGGGCAACCGGGGAGCTGTTTTTT.

The genes are TRBV9 and TRBJ2-1; maybe TRBD1 (6 bases). The CDR3 covers 15 residues. Germline CDR1 and CDR2: SGDLS and YYNGEE. V lost 4 bases and J 0 bases, leaving 11 bases between the germline ends. The CDR3 loop is CASSLAGDSYNEQFF. The CDR3 DNA reads as TGTGCCAGCAGCCTAGCAGGGGACTCCTACAATGAGCAGTTCTTC. The whole variable domain, remainder taken from reference TRBV9 and TRBJ2-1, is DSGVTQTPKHLITATGQRVTLRCSPRSGDLSVYWYQQSLDQGLQFLIQYYNGEERAKGNILERFSAQQFPDLHSELNLSSLELGDSALYFCASSLAGDSYNEQFFGPGTRLTVL.

This clone appeared a few times. This rearrangement joins TRBV12-5 to TRBJ2-7; D may be TRBD2 (5 bases). Per the germline V gene, CDR1 is LGHNT and CDR2 is FRNRAP. CDR3 length: 13 amino acids. V was cut by 4 bases and J by 7 bases, with 14 bases left in between. CDR3 loop: CASGSGVSGEQYF. The CDR3 nucleotides are TGTGCTAGTGGTTCCGGGGTGTCGGGAGAGCAGTACTTC.

The rearrangement links TRBV14 to TRBJ1-1; 7 bases agree with TRBD1. The V gene end was trimmed by 2 bases and the J gene end by 6 bases; junction bases not matched to a gene: 9. CDR1 is SGHDN and CDR2 is FVKESK in the germline V gene. CDR3 size: 15 residues. The CDR3 here is CASSQHQTGLAEAFF. DNA for the CDR3: TGTGCCAGCAGCCAACATCAGACAGGGTTGGCTGAAGCTTTCTTT.

The chain uses TRBV14 and TRBJ1-1, with TRBD1 matching over 8 bases. The J segment lost 5 bases and the V segment lost 5 bases, leaving 10 bases of the junction unmatched. This CDR3 region has 15 residues. From germline, CDR1 is SGHDN and CDR2 FVKESK. The CDR3 DNA reads TGTGCCAGCAGCTATATTCAGGGGGCTGGTACTGAAGCTTTCTTT. This gives the protein CASSYIQGAGTEAFF.

The chain joins TRBV7-3 to TRBJ2-7; TRBD1 is a possible D gene (5 bases). V dropped 2 bases and J dropped 2 bases, with 7 bases sitting between them. From germline, CDR1 is SGHTA and CDR2 FQGTGA. The CDR3 is made up of 13 amino acids. The DNA for the CDR3 is TGTGCCAGCAGCTTACAGGGAACCTACGAGCAGTACTTC. Its protein is CASSLQGTYEQYF.

The chain has TRBV25-1 and TRBJ2-3; 11 positions match TRBD2. From germline, CDR1 is MGHDK and CDR2 SYGVNS. This CDR3 comprises 15 residues. Trimming at V came to 7 bases and at J to 7 bases, leaving 10 bases not matched to a gene. The CDR3 bases are TGTGCCAGCACGACTAGCGGGAATGGATGGAATACGCAGTATTTT. Amino acid sequence: CASTTSGNGWNTQYF.

This clone was seen a handful of times. This chain joins TRBV7-3 and TRBJ2-2, with TRBD2 matching over 9 bases. CDR1 and CDR2 (germline): SGHTA, FQGTGA. This CDR3 has 17 amino acids. V shed 5 bases and J 6 bases; nucleotides not matched to a gene: 13. CDR3 sequence: CASSLGLAAFSAGELFF. Written as DNA, the CDR3 is TGTGCCAGCAGCCTGGGACTAGCAGCTTTTTCAGCCGGGGAGCTGTTTTTT.